The clone carrying this T cell receptor beta chain has more than one count but fewer than ten. Libraries of TCR beta came from iRepertoire HTBI primers plus Arm-PCR of CDR3 regions. Each CDR3 protein gets one entry after TCRdb re-called the multiplex PCR reads with MiXCR. There are around 450,000 distinct CDR3 sequences in the sample; roughly a fifth occur only once, and roughly 7% lies in the top ten. This sample stems from a study of regulatory T cells in long-lasting Graves disease. Specified time point: persistent/refractory GD, antithyroid drugs over 5 years with positive TRAb. The TCR library was made from RNA that had been extracted from PBMCs in TRIzol. The input for sequencing was peripheral blood mononuclear cells (PBMCs), taken when the disease was refractory, from a patient treated with antithyroid drugs. This TCR was sampled from a female donor with Graves disease.

The CDR3 protein is CSARSAGSTNEKLFF. DNA for the CDR3: TGCAGTGCTAGATCGGCGGGGTCAACTAATGAAAAACTGTTTTTT. The chain couples TRBV20-1 to TRBJ1-4; D gene unclear. V was clipped by 2 bases and J by 0 bases, with 10 bases between them. The germline V gene has CDR1 DFQATT and CDR2 SNEGSKA (reference sequence). This CDR3 is built from 15 residues.